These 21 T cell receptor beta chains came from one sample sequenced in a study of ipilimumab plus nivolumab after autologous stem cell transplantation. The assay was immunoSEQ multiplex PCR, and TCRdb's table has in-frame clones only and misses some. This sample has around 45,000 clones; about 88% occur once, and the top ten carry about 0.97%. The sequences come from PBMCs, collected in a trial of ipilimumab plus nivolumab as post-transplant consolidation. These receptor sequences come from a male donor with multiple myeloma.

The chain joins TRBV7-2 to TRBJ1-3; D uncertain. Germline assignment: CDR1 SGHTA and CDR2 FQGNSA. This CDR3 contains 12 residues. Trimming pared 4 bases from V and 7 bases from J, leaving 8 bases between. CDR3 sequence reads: CASSYFQNTIYF. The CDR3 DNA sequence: TGTGCCAGCAGCTACTTTCAGAACACCATATATTTT.

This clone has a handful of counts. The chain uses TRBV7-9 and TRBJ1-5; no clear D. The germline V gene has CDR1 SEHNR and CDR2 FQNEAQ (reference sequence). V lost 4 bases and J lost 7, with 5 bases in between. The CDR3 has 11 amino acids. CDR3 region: CASSSGQPQHF. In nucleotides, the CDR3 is TGTGCCAGCAGCTCCGGCCAGCCCCAGCATTTT.

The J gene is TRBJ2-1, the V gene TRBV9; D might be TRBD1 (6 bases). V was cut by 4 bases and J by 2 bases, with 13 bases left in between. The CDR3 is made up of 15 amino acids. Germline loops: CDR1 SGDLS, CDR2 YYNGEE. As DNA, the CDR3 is TGTGCCAGCAGCCTAACGACAGGAACCTACAATGAGCAGTTCTTC. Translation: CASSLTTGTYNEQFF.

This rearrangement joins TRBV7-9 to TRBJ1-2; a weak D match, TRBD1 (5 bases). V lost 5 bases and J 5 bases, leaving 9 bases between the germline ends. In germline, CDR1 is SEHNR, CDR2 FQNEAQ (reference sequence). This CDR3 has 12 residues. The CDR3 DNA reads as TGTGCCAGCAGCACGGGACCTTATGGCTACACCTTC. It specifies CASSTGPYGYTF.

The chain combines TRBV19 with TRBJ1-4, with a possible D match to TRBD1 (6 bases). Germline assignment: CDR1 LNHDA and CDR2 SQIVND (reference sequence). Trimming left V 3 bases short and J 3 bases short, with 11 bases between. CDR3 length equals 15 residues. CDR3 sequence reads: CASSIKGHSNEKLFF. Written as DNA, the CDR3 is TGTGCCAGTAGTATCAAGGGACACTCTAATGAAAAACTGTTTTTT.

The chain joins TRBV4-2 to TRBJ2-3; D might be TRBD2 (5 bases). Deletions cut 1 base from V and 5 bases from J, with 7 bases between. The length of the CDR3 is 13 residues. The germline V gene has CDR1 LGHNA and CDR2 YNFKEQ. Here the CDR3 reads CASSQARGDTQYF. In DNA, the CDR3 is TGTGCCAGCAGCCAAGCCCGGGGAGATACGCAGTATTTT.

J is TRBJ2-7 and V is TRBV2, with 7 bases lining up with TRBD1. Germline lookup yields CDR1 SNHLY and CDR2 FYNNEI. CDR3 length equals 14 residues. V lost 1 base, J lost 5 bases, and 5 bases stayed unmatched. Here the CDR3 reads CASSEVQGFNEQYF. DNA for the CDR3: TGTGCCAGCAGTGAAGTACAGGGGTTCAACGAGCAGTACTTC.

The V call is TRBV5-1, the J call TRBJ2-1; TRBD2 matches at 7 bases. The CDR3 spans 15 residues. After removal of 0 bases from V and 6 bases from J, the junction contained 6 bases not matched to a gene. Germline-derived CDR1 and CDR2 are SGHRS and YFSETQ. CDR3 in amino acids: CASSLGAGPGNEQFF. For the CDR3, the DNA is TGCGCCAGCAGCTTGGGAGCGGGACCTGGCAATGAGCAGTTCTTC.

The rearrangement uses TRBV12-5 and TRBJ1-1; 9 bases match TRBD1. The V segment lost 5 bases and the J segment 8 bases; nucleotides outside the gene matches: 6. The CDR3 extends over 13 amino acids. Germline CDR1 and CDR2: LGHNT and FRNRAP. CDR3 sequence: CASGPTGGTEAFF. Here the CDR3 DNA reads TGTGCTAGTGGTCCGACAGGGGGTACAGAAGCTTTCTTT.

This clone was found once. The CDR3: CASRLGQNTEAFF. DNA of the CDR3: TGTGCCAGTAGACTCGGACAGAACACTGAAGCTTTCTTT. This chain uses TRBV19 with TRBJ1-1, with a weak D call TRBD1 (5 bases). CDR1 is LNHDA and CDR2 is SQIVND in the germline V gene (reference sequence). The CDR3 spans 13 residues. The V gene lost 6 bases and the J gene lost 1 base, with 9 bases spanning the gap.

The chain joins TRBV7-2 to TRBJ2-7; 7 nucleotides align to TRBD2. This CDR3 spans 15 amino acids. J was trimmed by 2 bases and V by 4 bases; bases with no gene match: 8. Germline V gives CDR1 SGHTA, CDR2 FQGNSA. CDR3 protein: CASSSPQRGTYEQYF. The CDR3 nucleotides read TGTGCCAGCAGCTCACCCCAGCGGGGAACCTACGAGCAGTACTTC.

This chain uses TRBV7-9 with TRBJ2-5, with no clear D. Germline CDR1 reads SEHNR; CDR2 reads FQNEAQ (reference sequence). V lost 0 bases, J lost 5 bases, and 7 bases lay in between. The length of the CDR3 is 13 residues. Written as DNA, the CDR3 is TGTGCCAGCAGCTTAGCCTTGTGGGAGACCCAGTACTTC. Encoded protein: CASSLALWETQYF. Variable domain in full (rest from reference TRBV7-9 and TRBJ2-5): DTGVSQNPRHKITKRGQNVTFRCDPISEHNRLYWYRQTLGQGPEFLTYFQNEAQLEKSRLLSDRFSAERPKGSFSTLEIQRTEQGDSAMYLCASSLALWETQYFGPGTRLLVL.

The CDR3 DNA sequence: TGTGCCAGCAGCTTAGCACTGGCGTACACCGGGGAGCTGTTTTTT. It translates to CASSLALAYTGELFF. The V call is TRBV7-2, the J call TRBJ2-2; D is ambiguous. Trimming left V 0 bases short and J 3 bases short, with 8 bases between. The length of the CDR3 is 15 residues. From germline, CDR1 is SGHTA and CDR2 FQGNSA. Supplemented by reference TRBV7-2 and TRBJ2-2, the full variable domain reads GAGVSQSPSNKVTEKGKDVELRCDPISGHTALYWYRQSLGQGLEFLIYFQGNSAPDKSGLPSDRFSAERTGGSVSTLTIQRTQQEDSAVYLCASSLALAYTGELFFGEGSRLTVL.

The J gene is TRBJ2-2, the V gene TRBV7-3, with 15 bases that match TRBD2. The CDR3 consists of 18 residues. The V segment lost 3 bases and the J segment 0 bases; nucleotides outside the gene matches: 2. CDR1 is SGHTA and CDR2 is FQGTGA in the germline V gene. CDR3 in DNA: TGTGCCAGCAGCTTGGGGACTAGCGGGGGGACGAACACCGGGGAGCTGTTTTTT. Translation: CASSLGTSGGTNTGELFF.

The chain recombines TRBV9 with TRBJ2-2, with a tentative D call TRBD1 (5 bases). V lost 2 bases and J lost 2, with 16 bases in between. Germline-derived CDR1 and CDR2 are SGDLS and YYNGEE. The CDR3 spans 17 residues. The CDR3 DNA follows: TGTGCCAGCAGCGTCGCCCAGGGTACGGAAAACACCGGGGAGCTGTTTTTT. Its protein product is CASSVAQGTENTGELFF.

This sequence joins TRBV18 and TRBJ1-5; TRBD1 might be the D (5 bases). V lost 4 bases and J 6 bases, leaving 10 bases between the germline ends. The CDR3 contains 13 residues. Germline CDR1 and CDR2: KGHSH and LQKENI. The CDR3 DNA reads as TGTGCCAGCTCACTGGGGACGTCTCAGCCCCAGCATTTT. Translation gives CASSLGTSQPQHF.

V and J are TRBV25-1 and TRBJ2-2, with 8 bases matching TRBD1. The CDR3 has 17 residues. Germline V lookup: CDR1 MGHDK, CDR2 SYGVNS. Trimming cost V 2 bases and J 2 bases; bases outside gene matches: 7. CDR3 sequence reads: CASSEPPGTGNTGELFF. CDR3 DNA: TGTGCCAGCAGTGAACCCCCCGGGACAGGAAACACCGGGGAGCTGTTTTTT.

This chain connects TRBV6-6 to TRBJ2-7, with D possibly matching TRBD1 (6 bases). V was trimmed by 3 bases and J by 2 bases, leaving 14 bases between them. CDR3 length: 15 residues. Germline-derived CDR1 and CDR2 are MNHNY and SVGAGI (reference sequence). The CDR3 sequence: CASSYSVAGAYEQYF. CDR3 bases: TGTGCCAGCAGTTATTCCGTCGCAGGGGCCTACGAGCAGTACTTC.

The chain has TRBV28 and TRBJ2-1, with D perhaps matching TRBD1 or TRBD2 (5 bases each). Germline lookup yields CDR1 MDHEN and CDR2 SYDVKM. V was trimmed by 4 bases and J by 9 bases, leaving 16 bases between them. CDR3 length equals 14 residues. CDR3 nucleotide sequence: TGTGCCAGCAGTTGGGACCCCGCGGTTGGTGAGCAGTTCTTC. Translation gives CASSWDPAVGEQFF.

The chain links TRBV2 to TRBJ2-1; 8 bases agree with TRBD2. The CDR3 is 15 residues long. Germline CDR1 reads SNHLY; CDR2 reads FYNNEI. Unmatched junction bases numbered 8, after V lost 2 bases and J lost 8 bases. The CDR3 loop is CASSERVAGSDEQFF. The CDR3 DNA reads TGTGCCAGCAGTGAAAGGGTAGCGGGGTCGGATGAGCAGTTCTTC.

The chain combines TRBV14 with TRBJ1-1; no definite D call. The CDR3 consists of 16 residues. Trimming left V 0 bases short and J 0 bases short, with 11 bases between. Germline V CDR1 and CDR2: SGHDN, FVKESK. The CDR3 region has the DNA TGTGCCAGCAGCCAAGACTGGGGAGAAATGAACACTGAAGCTTTCTTT. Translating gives CASSQDWGEMNTEAFF.